The 25 T cell receptor beta chains given below trace back to one sample, sequenced in a study of beta chain features in type 1 diabetes. General study findings and limits: TCRB CDR3s were moderately but significantly shorter in Type 1 diabetes patients in all four CD4+ subsets.

Since all of the isolated RNA was reverse transcribed, expressed TCRB transcripts were what got sequenced. Libraries were prepared by immunoSEQ multiplex PCR; TCRdb keeps only in-frame clonotypes and omits some of them. Among about 740,000 clones, roughly 13% were seen once, and the ten largest hold less than 0.025%. Their target antigens are unknown. The sequencing input was naive CD4+ T cells from blood. These receptor sequences come from a man between 18 and 29 years old with type 1 diabetes.

This clone was observed a few times. The chain is built from TRBV11-1 and TRBJ1-4; D not certain. CDR1 is SGHAT, CDR2 FQDESV, per germline (reference sequence). The CDR3 is 13 residues long. V was trimmed by 0 bases and J by 8 bases, leaving 7 bases between them. CDR3 DNA: TGTGCCAGCAGCTTAGCGGCAAAGGAAAAACTGTTTTTT. It encodes CASSLAAKEKLFF.

This chain connects TRBV27 to TRBJ2-4; 7 positions agree with TRBD1. Unmatched junction bases numbered 8, after V lost 1 base and J lost 11 bases. The CDR3 length is 14 residues. Per germline, CDR1 MNHEY and CDR2 SMNVEV (reference sequence). The CDR3 loop reads CASSLFGTEKLQYF. The CDR3 DNA is TGTGCCAGCAGTTTATTCGGGACAGAAAAGCTTCAGTACTTC.

The J gene is TRBJ2-5, the V gene TRBV7-9, with a possible D match to TRBD2 (5 bases). The CDR3 sequence is 12 residues long. V gave up 5 bases and J gave up 5 bases, with 9 bases separating them. The germline gives CDR1 SEHNR, CDR2 FQNEAQ (reference sequence). The CDR3 region has the DNA TGTGCCAGCAGCCCTACGGGGGAGACCCAGTACTTC. Its protein product is CASSPTGETQYF.

This clone has a handful of counts. This chain links TRBV5-1 with TRBJ1-6; 8 bases match TRBD1. V lost 4 bases, J lost 5 bases, and 2 bases stayed unmatched. This CDR3 region has 14 residues. Germline V gene sequence: CDR1 SGHRS, CDR2 YFSETQ. CDR3 sequence reads: CASSMGQDNSPLHF. For the CDR3, the DNA is TGCGCCAGCAGCATGGGACAGGATAATTCACCCCTCCACTTT.

The gene calls are TRBV29-1 and TRBJ2-5; tentatively, D is TRBD1 or TRBD2 (5 bases each). CDR3 length equals 14 residues. V was shortened by 2 bases and J by 13 bases, with 23 bases between the two germline ends. Germline CDR1 reads SQVTM; CDR2 reads ANQGSEA. This CDR3 is CSVEPLSGGHSPYF. The DNA for the CDR3 is TGCAGCGTTGAACCCCTGAGCGGCGGACACAGCCCGTACTTC.

This clone appeared a few times. The rearrangement links TRBV30 to TRBJ1-1; D not resolved. Germline assignment: CDR1 GTSNPN and CDR2 SVGIG (reference sequence). This CDR3 comprises 13 residues. V shed 3 bases and J shed 2 bases, with 10 bases lying between them. CDR3 loop: CAWRGRGNTEAFF. The CDR3 bases are TGTGCCTGGAGGGGCCGGGGTAACACTGAAGCTTTCTTT.

The chain carries TRBV13 and TRBJ2-2; D is unresolved. CDR1 is PRHDT and CDR2 is FYEKMQ in the germline V gene (reference sequence). This CDR3 has 16 residues. V lost 1 base and J 4 bases, leaving 13 bases between the germline ends. This chain's CDR3 is CASSLARPPVTGELFF. The CDR3 DNA is TGTGCCAGCAGCTTAGCCCGTCCTCCGGTCACCGGGGAGCTGTTTTTT.

In its sample, this clone was seen a few times. This rearrangement joins TRBV28 to TRBJ2-1; a weak D match, TRBD1 (6 bases). The V and J ends lost 6 bases and 2 bases respectively, with 8 bases between them. CDR1 MDHEN and CDR2 SYDVKM come from the germline V gene. The CDR3 totals 13 residues. The CDR3 protein is CASRWGPYNEQFF. CDR3 coding DNA: TGTGCCAGCAGGTGGGGGCCCTACAATGAGCAGTTCTTC.

This clone has a handful of counts. V is TRBV30 and J is TRBJ2-5; TRBD2 might be the D (6 bases). Between the trimmed V and J ends, which lost 4 bases and 3 bases, there was a span of 9 bases. The length of the CDR3 is 12 residues. Germline V gives CDR1 GTSNPN, CDR2 SVGIG (reference sequence). CDR3 in DNA: TGTGCCTGGACCGGGACTGAAGAGACCCAGTACTTC. Its protein product is CAWTGTEETQYF.

This clone occurred a few times. V and J are TRBV7-2 and TRBJ1-1, with TRBD1 as a possible D gene (5 bases). The germline gives CDR1 SGHTA, CDR2 FQGNSA. The CDR3 is 14 amino acids. V was cut by 6 bases and J by 5 bases, with 16 bases left in between. The CDR3 DNA reads as TGTGCCAGCAGGTCAACGGGGGAGAGGACTGAAGCTTTCTTT. Translation gives CASRSTGERTEAFF.

V and J are TRBV11-2 and TRBJ1-5, with D possibly matching TRBD1 (5 bases). CDR3 length: 14 residues. CDR1 is SGHAT, CDR2 FQNNGV, per germline. Trimming pared 1 base from V and 3 bases from J, leaving 7 bases between. CDR3 loop: CASSLATDNQPQHF. In DNA form, the CDR3 reads TGTGCCAGCAGCTTAGCGACAGACAATCAGCCCCAGCATTTT. Drawing the rest from reference TRBV11-2 and TRBJ1-5, the complete variable domain is EAGVAQSPRYKIIEKRQSVAFWCNPISGHATLYWYQQILGQGPKLLIQFQNNGVVDDSQLPKDRFSAERLKGVDSTLKIQPAKLEDSAVYLCASSLATDNQPQHFGDGTRLSIL.

This clone has only a few counts. The chain links TRBV30 to TRBJ2-6; 10 nucleotides align to TRBD1. The CDR3 covers 14 residues. The V gene's germline CDR1 is GTSNPN and CDR2 SVGIG (reference sequence). V lost 8 bases to trimming and J lost 7 bases; unmatched junction nucleotides: 8. CDR3 region: CASRGTGVANVLTF. The CDR3 coding sequence is TGTGCCAGCCGCGGGACAGGGGTTGCCAACGTCCTGACTTTC.

This clone came up a few times. This rearrangement joins TRBV10-3 to TRBJ2-7, with D perhaps matching TRBD1 (7 bases). V lost 2 bases to trimming and J lost 4 bases, with 15 bases between them. The CDR3 is 15 amino acids. The germline CDR1 and CDR2 sequences are ENHRY and SYGVKD. The chain's CDR3 is CAISEGAGGTYEQYF. CDR3 DNA: TGTGCCATCAGTGAGGGGGCAGGGGGGACATACGAGCAGTACTTC.

This clone was detected only a few times. Other DNA sequences in the sample encode the same CDR3. The chain links TRBV2 to TRBJ1-1, with 7 bases matching TRBD1. The length of the CDR3 is 13 residues. The germline V gene has CDR1 SNHLY and CDR2 FYNNEI. Trimming cost V 6 bases and J 2 bases; bases outside gene matches: 3. This CDR3 is CASRGQTNTEAFF. Here the CDR3 DNA reads TGTGCCAGCAGGGGACAGACTAACACTGAAGCTTTCTTT. Supplemented by reference TRBV2 and TRBJ1-1, the full variable domain reads EPEVTQTPSHQVTQMGQEVILRCVPISNHLYFYWYRQILGQKVEFLVSFYNNEISEKSEIFDDQFSVERPDGSNFTLKIRSTKLEDSAMYFCASRGQTNTEAFFGQGTRLTVV.

The chain is built from TRBV2 and TRBJ1-5, with 9 bases lining up with TRBD1. V trimming: 4 bases; J trimming: 5 bases; junction bases outside the gene matches: 3. The CDR3 is 14 amino acids. From germline, CDR1 is SNHLY and CDR2 FYNNEI. Written as DNA, the CDR3 is TGTGCCAGCAGTGCACAGGGGGCGGATCAGCCCCAGCATTTT. Translated, it gives CASSAQGADQPQHF.

This clone was seen a handful of times. This specimen includes other DNA sequences encoding the same CDR3. J is TRBJ1-2 and V is TRBV7-8; TRBD1 aligns across 7 bases. Per germline, CDR1 SGHVS and CDR2 FQNEAQ. The J segment lost 7 bases and the V segment lost 1 base, leaving 3 bases of the junction unmatched. The CDR3 length is 13 residues. CDR3 nucleotides: TGTGCCAGCAGCTTAGGACAGGGACGTGGCTACACCTTC. This sequence encodes CASSLGQGRGYTF.

V usage is TRBV6-5 and J usage is TRBJ2-5; maybe TRBD1 (6 bases). CDR1 is MNHEY, CDR2 SVGAGI, per germline. The CDR3 sequence is 15 residues long. V shed 4 bases and J shed 0 bases, with 12 bases lying between them. The CDR3 sequence is CASSSGTLNQETQYF. The CDR3 DNA sequence: TGTGCCAGCAGTTCCGGGACACTCAACCAAGAGACCCAGTACTTC.

This clone was seen only a few times. The rearrangement uses TRBV5-6 and TRBJ2-5, with D perhaps TRBD2 (6 bases). The CDR3 covers 13 residues. Between the trimmed V and J ends, which lost 5 bases and 5 bases, there was a span of 13 bases. Germline V gives CDR1 SGHDT, CDR2 YYEEEE. CDR3 loop: CASRGGAGETQYF. CDR3 nucleotide sequence: TGTGCCAGCAGGGGTGGGGCGGGGGAGACCCAGTACTTC.

The V call is TRBV5-1, the J call TRBJ1-4; D might be TRBD1 (5 bases). In germline, CDR1 is SGHRS, CDR2 YFSETQ. The germline V and J ends were trimmed by 2 bases and 8 bases, with 10 bases remaining between them. The CDR3 runs 13 residues. The DNA of the CDR3 is TGCGCCAGCAGCTTCGGGACGCTAGAAAAACTGTTTTTT. Its protein is CASSFGTLEKLFF. The entire variable domain, with the rest obtained from reference TRBV5-1 and TRBJ1-4, is as follows: KAGVTQTPRYLIKTRGQQVTLSCSPISGHRSVSWYQQTPGQGLQFLFEYFSETQRNKGNFPGRFSGRQFSNSRSEMNVSTLELGDSALYLCASSFGTLEKLFFGSGTQLSVL.

This clone has more than one count but fewer than ten. The gene calls are TRBV30 and TRBJ2-3, with D perhaps TRBD1 or TRBD2 (6 bases each). Germline V gives CDR1 GTSNPN, CDR2 SVGIG (reference sequence). V lost 4 bases to trimming and J lost 0 bases, with 11 bases between them. The CDR3 sequence is 14 residues long. CDR3 in DNA: TGTGCCTGGAATCGGGGGCCTAGCACAGATACGCAGTATTTT. Its protein product is CAWNRGPSTDTQYF. Filled out from reference TRBV30 and TRBJ2-3, the complete variable domain reads SQTIHQWPATLVQPVGSPLSLECTVEGTSNPNLYWYRQAAGRGLQLLFYSVGIGQISSEVPQNLSASRPQDRQFILSSKKLLLSDSGFYLCAWNRGPSTDTQYFGPGTRLTVL.

This clone was observed a few times. This sequence joins TRBV25-1 and TRBJ1-6, with D possibly matching TRBD1 (6 bases). The germline CDR1 and CDR2 sequences are MGHDK and SYGVNS. The CDR3 totals 16 residues. Deletions cut 0 bases from V and 3 bases from J, with 9 bases between. In DNA, the CDR3 is TGTGCCAGCAGTGAATATGGAGGGGGCTATAATTCACCCCTCCACTTT. Protein sequence: CASSEYGGGYNSPLHF.

This clone was seen a handful of times. J is TRBJ1-1 and V is TRBV2, with D perhaps TRBD1 (6 bases). The germline gives CDR1 SNHLY, CDR2 FYNNEI. The CDR3 runs 13 residues. With 4 bases removed from V and 8 bases from J, the gap between germline ends came to 14 bases. The CDR3 region is CASSVTGRVEAFF. The CDR3 bases are TGTGCCAGCAGTGTTACAGGGCGAGTAGAAGCTTTCTTT. Filled out from reference TRBV2 and TRBJ1-1, the complete variable domain reads EPEVTQTPSHQVTQMGQEVILRCVPISNHLYFYWYRQILGQKVEFLVSFYNNEISEKSEIFDDQFSVERPDGSNFTLKIRSTKLEDSAMYFCASSVTGRVEAFFGQGTRLTVV.

This chain links TRBV2 with TRBJ2-7; a possible D gene is TRBD1 (5 bases). V was pared by 7 bases and J by 1 base, with 14 bases between. This CDR3 spans 14 amino acids. From germline, CDR1 is SNHLY and CDR2 FYNNEI. The CDR3 sequence is CASIEQVESYEQYF. CDR3 sequence (DNA): TGTGCCAGCATAGAACAGGTAGAGTCCTACGAGCAGTACTTC. The complete variable domain, with remaining parts taken from reference TRBV2 and TRBJ2-7, reads EPEVTQTPSHQVTQMGQEVILRCVPISNHLYFYWYRQILGQKVEFLVSFYNNEISEKSEIFDDQFSVERPDGSNFTLKIRSTKLEDSAMYFCASIEQVESYEQYFGPGTRLTVT.

This chain connects TRBV7-9 to TRBJ2-2; D call uncertain. The CDR3 extends over 15 amino acids. CDR1 is SEHNR and CDR2 is FQNEAQ in the germline V gene (reference sequence). Trimming left V 0 bases short and J 0 bases short, with 5 bases between. The CDR3 is CASSLAGTNTGELFF. CDR3 in DNA: TGTGCCAGCAGCTTAGCTGGGACGAACACCGGGGAGCTGTTTTTT.

This sequence joins TRBV5-1 and TRBJ2-7; tentatively, D is TRBD2 (5 bases). V lost 0 bases to trimming and J lost 2 bases, with 15 bases between them. Germline values: CDR1 SGHRS, CDR2 YFSETQ. The CDR3 contains 16 residues. CDR3 region: CASSLAGLQSTYEQYF. Here the CDR3 DNA reads TGCGCCAGCAGCTTGGCCGGACTCCAATCCACCTACGAGCAGTACTTC.